Shown below are 21 T cell receptor beta chains from a single sample sequenced in a study of T-cell memory formation after mild COVID-19. Each CDR3 protein gets one entry after TCRdb re-called the 5' RACE reads with MiXCR. The top ten clones hold around 2% of a sample with more than 120,000 distinct CDR3 sequences, less than 20% of them seen once. Sequencing was done on a sample of PBMCs or a T cell subset sorted from them (not recorded which). Receptor source: an adult woman who had mild COVID-19 (a few samples of this study predate the infection). Cell type and time point are not known.

About this clonotype itself: At one of its ends the junction is not consistent with the germline gene, which may arise from a read error. The CDR3 nucleotides are TGTGCCACCAGTGGGACTAGCGGGAGGTCGACCACAAATACGCAGTATTTT. This gives the protein CATSGTSGRSTTNTQYF. This chain uses TRBV24-1 with TRBJ2-3; 14 bases are shared with TRBD2. The CDR3 is 17 residues long. Germline CDR1 reads KGHDR; CDR2 reads SFDVKD.

The rearrangement uses TRBV5-1 and TRBJ1-5, with D possibly being TRBD1 (5 bases). CDR3 length equals 14 residues. Trimming cost V 0 bases and J 4 bases, with 8 bases left between them. CDR1 and CDR2 from the germline V gene are SGHRS and YFSETQ. CDR3 amino acids: CASSLESGNQPQHF. The CDR3 region has the DNA TGCGCCAGCAGCTTGGAGTCAGGGAATCAGCCCCAGCATTTT.

This clonotype was counted a few times. V and J are TRBV7-3 and TRBJ1-2, with TRBD1 matching 8 bases. Unmatched junction bases numbered 3, after V lost 5 bases and J lost 1 base. The CDR3 spans 14 residues. Germline CDR1 is SGHTA and CDR2 is FQGTGA. In nucleotides, the CDR3 is TGTGCCAGCAGCCCAGGGGGCGGTAACTATGGCTACACCTTC. This encodes CASSPGGGNYGYTF.

The chain employs TRBV29-1 and TRBJ1-1; TRBD1 agrees at 8 bases. The germline gives CDR1 SQVTM, CDR2 ANQGSEA. The J segment lost 4 bases and the V segment lost 7 bases, leaving 11 bases of the junction unmatched. CDR3 length: 14 residues. In DNA form, the CDR3 reads TGCAGCGGCGCCTCAGGGGGCTCGGGCACTGAAGCTTTCTTT. Translating gives CSGASGGSGTEAFF.

This clonotype was picked up one time. The chain has TRBV12-3 or TRBV12-4 and TRBJ1-6; D gene ambiguous. V was trimmed by 3 bases and J by 5 bases, leaving 11 bases between them. The CDR3 covers 15 residues. The CDR3 is CASSFDPNNNSPLHF. The DNA of the CDR3 is TGTGCCAGCAGTTTCGACCCAAACAATAATTCACCCCTCCACTTT.

This clonotype showed up just once. The chain joins TRBV2 to TRBJ2-7; either TRBD1 or TRBD2 may fit D (5 bases each). Germline values: CDR1 SNHLY, CDR2 FYNNEI. The V end lost 4 bases, the J end lost 7 bases, and 14 bases lay between the germline ends. This CDR3 contains 13 residues. In DNA, the CDR3 is TGTGCCAGCAGTGGTATGGGGGTCTGGGAGCAGTACTTC. Translating it yields CASSGMGVWEQYF.

This clonotype turned up a few times. The V gene is TRBV15, the J gene TRBJ2-7; TRBD2 might be the D (6 bases). CDR1 is LNHNV, CDR2 YYDKDF, per germline (reference sequence). V lost 6 bases, J lost 0 bases, and 18 bases lay in between. The CDR3 is 16 amino acids. CDR3 sequence (DNA): TGTGCCACCAGACCAAATGGGGGGTCGAGCTCCTACGAGCAGTACTTC. Amino acid sequence: CATRPNGGSSSYEQYF.

This clonotype has more than one count but fewer than ten. The chain carries TRBV5-1 and TRBJ1-1, with D unresolved. The ends were cut back, 5 bases at V and 1 base at J, with 12 bases in the middle. From germline, CDR1 is SGHRS and CDR2 YFSETQ. The CDR3 is 14 residues long. Here the CDR3 DNA reads TGCGCCAGCAGTCATATCCAGCAGAACACTGAAGCTTTCTTT. Its protein product is CASSHIQQNTEAFF. The variable domain in full, completed from reference TRBV5-1 and TRBJ1-1, reads KAGVTQTPRYLIKTRGQQVTLSCSPISGHRSVSWYQQTPGQGLQFLFEYFSETQRNKGNFPGRFSGRQFSNSRSEMNVSTLELGDSALYLCASSHIQQNTEAFFGQGTRLTVV.

J is TRBJ2-3 and V is TRBV7-3; TRBD2 matches 8 bases. The CDR3 length is 17 residues. V dropped 4 bases and J dropped 4; count of bases not matched to a gene: 13. In germline, CDR1 is SGHTA, CDR2 FQGTGA. The CDR3 spells CASSSSRTGGLADTQYF. The CDR3, as DNA: TGTGCCAGCAGCTCGTCCCGGACGGGGGGGCTCGCAGATACGCAGTATTTT.

This clonotype was seen a handful of times. This chain links TRBV30 with TRBJ2-4; no clear D. The germline V gene encodes CDR1 GTSNPN and CDR2 SVGIG (reference sequence). CDR3 length: 10 amino acids. V was pared by 6 bases and J by 6 bases, with 6 bases between. CDR3 in DNA: TGTGCCTGCGGCGTAAACATTCAGTACTTC. Residues: CACGVNIQYF.

This chain connects TRBV6-4 to TRBJ2-5, with a possible D match to TRBD2 (6 bases). This CDR3 is 17 amino acids long. The germline V and J ends were trimmed by 0 bases and 3 bases, with 17 bases remaining between them. Germline loops: CDR1 MRHNA, CDR2 SNTAGT. This chain's CDR3 is CASSDSSLAGGKETQYF. CDR3 nucleotide sequence: TGTGCCAGCAGTGACTCGTCTTTGGCCGGGGGTAAAGAGACCCAGTACTTC.

This rearrangement joins TRBV6-9 to TRBJ1-1; 7 bases line up with TRBD1. Germline V CDR1 and CDR2: MNHGY, SVAAGI. J lost 2 bases, V lost 11 bases, and 23 bases had no gene match. This CDR3 comprises 18 residues. DNA for the CDR3: TGTGCCCAAACGGGGCCTACAGGGGAAGTTGTTTCTAACACTGAAGCTTTCTTT. Protein sequence: CAQTGPTGEVVSNTEAFF.

This clonotype was recorded a few times. J is TRBJ1-5 and V is TRBV5-5; D might be TRBD1 (6 bases). With 0 bases removed from V and 3 bases from J, the gap between germline ends came to 10 bases. The germline gives CDR1 SGHKS, CDR2 YYEKEE (reference sequence). This CDR3 is 15 amino acids long. The CDR3 sequence is CASSLGQGHNQPQHF. For the CDR3, the DNA is TGTGCCAGCAGCTTGGGTCAGGGGCACAATCAGCCCCAGCATTTT.

There are a few counts of this clonotype. This chain uses TRBV7-8 with TRBJ1-5; D may be TRBD1 (5 bases). The V gene lost 5 bases and the J gene lost 0 bases, with 11 bases spanning the gap. CDR3 size: 15 residues. The V gene's germline CDR1 is SGHVS and CDR2 FQNEAQ. Written as DNA, the CDR3 is TGTGCCAGCAGCCCCCAGGGTCATAGCAATCAGCCCCAGCATTTT. This gives the protein CASSPQGHSNQPQHF.

This clonotype has a handful of counts. V and J are TRBV6-1 and TRBJ1-5; D may be TRBD1 (6 bases). Trimming took 6 bases from V and 5 from J, leaving 8 bases between them. CDR1 is MNHNS, CDR2 SASEGT, per germline. The CDR3 is 12 amino acids. The CDR3 DNA follows: TGTGCCAGCAGCCACAGGGATCAGCCCCAGCATTTT. This gives the protein CASSHRDQPQHF.

In its sample, this clonotype was seen a few times. The chain couples TRBV4-2 to TRBJ2-1; TRBD1 agrees at 7 bases. Germline V lookup: CDR1 LGHNA, CDR2 YNFKEQ. The V gene end was trimmed by 4 bases and the J gene end by 6 bases; junction bases not matched to a gene: 12. The CDR3 has 16 amino acids. The CDR3 is CASSLASGTARNEQFF. Here the CDR3 DNA reads TGTGCCAGCAGCCTAGCTTCCGGGACAGCCCGCAATGAGCAGTTCTTC.

The chain has TRBV3-1 and TRBJ2-1; D not resolved. This CDR3 region has 14 residues. The V end was cut by 0 bases, the J end by 6 bases, with 9 bases between. Looked up from germline, CDR1 is LGHDT and CDR2 is YNNKEL (reference sequence). The CDR3, as DNA: TGTGCCAGCAGCCAAGATCCCCAGAGCAATGAGCAGTTCTTC. Amino acid sequence: CASSQDPQSNEQFF.

V gene TRBV7-9 combines with J gene TRBJ2-5, with 8 nucleotides matching TRBD2. CDR1 and CDR2 from the germline V gene are SEHNR and FQNEAQ (reference sequence). V dropped 7 bases and J dropped 2; count of bases not matched to a gene: 9. The CDR3 has 15 residues. For the CDR3, the DNA is TGTGCCAGCAACAGACTAGCGACAACACAAGAGACCCAGTACTTC. Its translation: CASNRLATTQETQYF.

V gene TRBV7-8 combines with J gene TRBJ2-2, with D perhaps given as TRBD1 or TRBD2 (5 bases each). V shed 4 bases and J shed 3 bases, with 15 bases lying between them. Germline lookup yields CDR1 SGHVS and CDR2 FQNEAQ. The CDR3 length is 16 residues. The CDR3 DNA reads as TGTGCCAGCAGCTCCCTTTACGTGGGGGACACCGGGGAGCTGTTTTTT. Its protein is CASSSLYVGDTGELFF.

This clonotype has ten or more counts. The rearrangement joins TRBV20-1 to TRBJ1-6; 7 bases are shared with TRBD1. In germline, CDR1 is DFQATT, CDR2 SNEGSKA (reference sequence). This CDR3 comprises 14 residues. With 7 bases clipped from V and 8 bases from J, the junction kept 11 bases outside the gene matches. This chain's CDR3 is CSVMPGTVYSPLHF. As DNA, the CDR3 is TGCAGTGTGATGCCGGGGACAGTATATTCACCCCTCCACTTT.

The chain joins TRBV10-3 to TRBJ2-3, with D possibly TRBD2 on 5 matching bases. The CDR3 loop spans 16 amino acids. Germline CDR1 ENHRY, CDR2 SYGVKD. The V end lost 3 bases, the J end lost 0 bases, and 13 bases lay between the germline ends. This chain's CDR3 is CAISDSGVTSTDTQYF. In DNA, the CDR3 is TGTGCCATCAGTGATTCCGGGGTCACCAGCACAGATACGCAGTATTTT.